The entry below describes one T cell receptor (beta chain). No antigen is known for it. The trim removed 3 bases at V and 8 bases at J, leaving 1 base unmatched. Germline V gene sequence: CDR1 WSHSY, CDR2 SAAADI. The CDR3 is 12 amino acids. This entry comes from a study of cytomegalovirus exposure and HLA in healthy donors. Study-level findings and limits: Common viral pathogens were later found to be apparently linked to several of the most significant clusters.

Both 60 Vbeta primers and 13 Jbeta primers went into the PCR. Method: immunoSEQ multiplex PCR; TCRdb's copy keeps in-frame clones and lacks some. The sample yields about 190,000 clones, 86% seen once. The receptor's source is a woman in her twenties or thirties in good health and CMV-seronegative. The sequencing input was PBMCs. The V gene is TRBV10-2, the J gene TRBJ1-2; TRBD1 agrees at 9 bases. CDR3 loop: CASSETGGGYTF. The CDR3 coding sequence is TGCGCCAGCAGTGAAACAGGGGGCGGCTACACCTTC.